This record covers a single T cell receptor beta chain. Authors' analysis steps: Quantification of nucleated cells was approximated via reference gene primer amplification. Here immunoSEQ multiplex PCR was the method, and the copy in TCRdb shows in-frame clones only, minus some. That table is the source of V, J and clone size, and D and trimming were worked out from the DNA. Among 140,000 to 150,000 clones listed, approximately 88% were seen once. This record belongs to a study of blood T cell repertoires in COVID-19. Looking at the study overall: Whether acute or convalescent, the COVID-19 samples came from the United States, Italy and Spain. Sample material is recorded as cDNA or gDNA derived from T cells, B-cell-depleted T cells, or PBMCs.

The CDR3 is 13 residues long. Trimming shortened V by 0 bases and J by 5 bases, and 9 bases separated the two germline ends. In germline, CDR1 is SGHRS, CDR2 YFSETQ. The sample was peripheral blood. The chain combines TRBV5-1 with TRBJ2-7, with D perhaps TRBD2 (5 bases). The sequence derives from a woman in her 50s with acute or convalescent COVID-19. This CDR3 reads CASSLVPGNEQYF. DNA for the CDR3: TGCGCCAGCAGCTTGGTACCCGGGAACGAGCAGTACTTC.